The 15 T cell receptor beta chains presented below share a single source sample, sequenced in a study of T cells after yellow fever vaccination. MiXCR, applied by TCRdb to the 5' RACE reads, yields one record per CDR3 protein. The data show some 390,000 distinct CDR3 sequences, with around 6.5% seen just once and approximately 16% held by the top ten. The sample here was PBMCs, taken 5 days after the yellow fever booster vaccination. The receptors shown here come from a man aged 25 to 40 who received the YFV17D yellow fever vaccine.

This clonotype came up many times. The CDR3 nucleotides are TGTGCCAGCTCCCCGACGCGGTCAGACGAGCAGTACTTC. Translation: CASSPTRSDEQYF. The gene calls are TRBV18 and TRBJ2-7; no definite D call. This CDR3 is 13 amino acids long. Deletions cut 6 bases from V and 5 bases from J, with 14 bases between. Germline V gene data show CDR1 as KGHSH and CDR2 as LQKENI.

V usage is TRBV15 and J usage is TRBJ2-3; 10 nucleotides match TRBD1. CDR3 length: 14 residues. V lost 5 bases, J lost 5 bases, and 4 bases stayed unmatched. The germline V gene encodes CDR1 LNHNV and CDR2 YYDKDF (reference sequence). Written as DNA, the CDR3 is TGTGCCACCAGCCGACAGGGGGCTAGAGATACGCAGTATTTT. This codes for CATSRQGARDTQYF.

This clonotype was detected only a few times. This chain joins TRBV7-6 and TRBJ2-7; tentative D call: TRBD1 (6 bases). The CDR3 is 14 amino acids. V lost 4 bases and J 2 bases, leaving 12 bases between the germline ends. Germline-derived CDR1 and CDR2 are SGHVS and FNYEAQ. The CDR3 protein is CASSSWDKPYEQYF. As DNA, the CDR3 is TGTGCCAGCAGCTCTTGGGACAAACCCTACGAGCAGTACTTC.

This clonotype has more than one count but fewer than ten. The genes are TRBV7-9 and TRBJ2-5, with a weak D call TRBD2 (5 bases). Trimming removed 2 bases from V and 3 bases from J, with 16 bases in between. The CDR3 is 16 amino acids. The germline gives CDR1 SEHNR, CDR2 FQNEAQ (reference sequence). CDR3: CASSLRERKEKETQYF. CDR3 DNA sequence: TGTGCCAGCAGCTTAAGGGAGCGGAAGGAAAAAGAGACCCAGTACTTC. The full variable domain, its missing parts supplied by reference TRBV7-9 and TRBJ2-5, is DTGVSQNPRHKITKRGQNVTFRCDPISEHNRLYWYRQTLGQGPEFLTYFQNEAQLEKSRLLSDRFSAERPKGSFSTLEIQRTEQGDSAMYLCASSLRERKEKETQYFGPGTRLLVL.

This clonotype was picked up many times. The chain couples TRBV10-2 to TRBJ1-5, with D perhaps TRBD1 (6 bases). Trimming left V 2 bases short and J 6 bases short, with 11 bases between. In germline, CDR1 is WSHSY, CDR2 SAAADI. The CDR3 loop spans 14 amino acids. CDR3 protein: CASSEGGGPQPQHF. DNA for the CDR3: TGCGCCAGCAGTGAGGGCGGGGGCCCTCAGCCCCAGCATTTT.

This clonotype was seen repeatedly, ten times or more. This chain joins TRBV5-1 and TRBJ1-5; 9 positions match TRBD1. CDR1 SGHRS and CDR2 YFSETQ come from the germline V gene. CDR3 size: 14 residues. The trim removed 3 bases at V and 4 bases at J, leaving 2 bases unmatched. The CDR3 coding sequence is TGCGCCAGCAGCTCAGGACAGGGGAATCAGCCCCAGCATTTT. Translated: CASSSGQGNQPQHF.

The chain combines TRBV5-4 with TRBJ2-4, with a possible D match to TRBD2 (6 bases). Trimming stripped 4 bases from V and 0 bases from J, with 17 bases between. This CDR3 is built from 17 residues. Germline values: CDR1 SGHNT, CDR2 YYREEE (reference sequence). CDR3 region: CASSTGPGGLAKNIQYF. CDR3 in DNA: TGTGCCAGCAGCACCGGCCCTGGGGGACTAGCCAAAAACATTCAGTACTTC.

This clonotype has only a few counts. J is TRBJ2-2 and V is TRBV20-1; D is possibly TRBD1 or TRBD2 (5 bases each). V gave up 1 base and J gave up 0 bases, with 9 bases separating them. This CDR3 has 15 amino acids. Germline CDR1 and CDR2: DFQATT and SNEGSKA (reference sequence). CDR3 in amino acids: CSARGGSANTGELFF. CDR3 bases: TGCAGTGCTAGAGGGGGGAGCGCGAACACCGGGGAGCTGTTTTTT.

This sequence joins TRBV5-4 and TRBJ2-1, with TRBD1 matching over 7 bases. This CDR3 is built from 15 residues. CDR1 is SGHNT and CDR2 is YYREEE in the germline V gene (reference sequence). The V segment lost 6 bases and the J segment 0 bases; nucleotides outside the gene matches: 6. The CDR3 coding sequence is TGTGCCAGCAACCCGACAGGGATCTCCTACAATGAGCAGTTCTTC. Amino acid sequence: CASNPTGISYNEQFF.

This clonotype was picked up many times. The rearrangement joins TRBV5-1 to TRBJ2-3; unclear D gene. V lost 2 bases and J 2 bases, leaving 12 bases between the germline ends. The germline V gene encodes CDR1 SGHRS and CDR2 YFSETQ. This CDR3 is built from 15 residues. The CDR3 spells CASSFKGSITDTQYF. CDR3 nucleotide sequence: TGCGCCAGCAGCTTTAAAGGGTCGATCACAGATACGCAGTATTTT.

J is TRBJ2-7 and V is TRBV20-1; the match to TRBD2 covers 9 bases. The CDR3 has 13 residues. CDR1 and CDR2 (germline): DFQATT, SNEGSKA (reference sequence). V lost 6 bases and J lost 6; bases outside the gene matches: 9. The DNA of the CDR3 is TGCAGTGCCCAGGGGCGGGAGGGCCTCGAGCAGTACTTC. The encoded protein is CSAQGREGLEQYF.

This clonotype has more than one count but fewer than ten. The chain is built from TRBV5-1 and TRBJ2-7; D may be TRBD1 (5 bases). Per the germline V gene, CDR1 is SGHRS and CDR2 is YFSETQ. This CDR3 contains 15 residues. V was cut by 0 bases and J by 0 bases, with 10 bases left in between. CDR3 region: CASSLGQSLSYEQYF. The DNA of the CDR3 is TGCGCCAGCAGCTTGGGACAGAGCCTCTCCTACGAGCAGTACTTC.

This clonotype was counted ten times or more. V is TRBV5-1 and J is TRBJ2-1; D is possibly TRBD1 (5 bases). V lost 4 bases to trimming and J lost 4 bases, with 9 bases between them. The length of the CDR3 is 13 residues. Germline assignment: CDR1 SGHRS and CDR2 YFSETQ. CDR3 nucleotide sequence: TGCGCCAGCAGCAAGACAGTTTACAATGAGCAGTTCTTC. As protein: CASSKTVYNEQFF. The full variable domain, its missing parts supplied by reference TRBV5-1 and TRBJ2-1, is KAGVTQTPRYLIKTRGQQVTLSCSPISGHRSVSWYQQTPGQGLQFLFEYFSETQRNKGNFPGRFSGRQFSNSRSEMNVSTLELGDSALYLCASSKTVYNEQFFGPGTRLTVL.

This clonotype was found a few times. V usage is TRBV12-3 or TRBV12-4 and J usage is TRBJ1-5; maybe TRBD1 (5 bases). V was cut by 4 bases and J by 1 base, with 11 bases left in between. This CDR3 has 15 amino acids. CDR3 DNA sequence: TGTGCCAGCAGTTCGGACGGGGGAAGCAATCAGCCCCAGCATTTT. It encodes CASSSDGGSNQPQHF.

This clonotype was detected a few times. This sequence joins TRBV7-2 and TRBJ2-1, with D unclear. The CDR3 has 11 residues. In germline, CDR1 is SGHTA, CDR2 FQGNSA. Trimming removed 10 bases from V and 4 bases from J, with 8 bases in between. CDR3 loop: CATKSYNEQFF. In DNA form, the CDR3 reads TGTGCCACCAAAAGTTACAATGAGCAGTTCTTC.